This T cell receptor (beta chain) was obtained from a study of response to subunit inactivated influenza vaccine. Overall study results and limits: Authors proposed each seasonal influenza vaccination draws in few new T cells.

Comment on this clonotype: Its antigen is as yet unknown.

CDR3 length equals 15 residues. The V gene's germline CDR1 is MNHEY and CDR2 SVGAGI. V lost 2 bases, J lost 8 bases, and 18 bases lay in between. MiXCR, applied by TCRdb to the RT-PCR reads, yields one record per CDR3 protein. The sample has about 780,000 distinct CDR3 sequences, around a sixth seen once. The material was PBMCs from blood, obtained 5 days after vaccination. The chain couples TRBV6-5 to TRBJ1-1; maybe TRBD1 (5 bases). The origin of this receptor is a man in his fifties or sixties who received an inactivated influenza vaccine. The CDR3 DNA sequence: TGTGCCAGCAGTTACGGGACGGGTGTTCCCCTCGAAGCTTTCTTT. It specifies CASSYGTGVPLEAFF.